What follows describes a single T cell receptor beta chain. This record belongs to a study of T cells after yellow fever vaccination. TCRdb itself ran the 5' RACE reads through MiXCR, one entry per CDR3 protein. The repertoire has over 300,000 distinct CDR3 sequences, roughly 3.9% of them found once; the top ten carry under 30%. V lost 1 base and J 5 bases, leaving 6 bases between the germline ends. This CDR3 is 13 amino acids long. The germline V gene encodes CDR1 LNHDA and CDR2 SQIVND (reference sequence). This sequence joins TRBV19 and TRBJ1-5; possible D gene TRBD1, 5 bases. The TCR comes from a man aged 18-30 years who received the YFV17D yellow fever vaccine. The material sequenced was PBMCs, taken 5 days after the yellow fever booster vaccination. The CDR3: CASSIAGYQPQHF. CDR3 DNA: TGTGCCAGTAGTATAGCAGGGTATCAGCCCCAGCATTTT.